The present TCR beta chain was sequenced within a study of shared clonotypes between healthy human individuals. The data were produced by immunoSEQ multiplex PCR, yet TCRdb's version contains in-frame clones alone and is incomplete. The table has 2 million to 2.5 million clones, under 95% seen once. Naive CD8 cells lacked CD45RO, underwent positive selection for CCR7 and left out terminally differentiated effector memory CD45RA+ cells. Specimen: naive CD8+ T cells from PBMCs. This receptor was identified in a man in his late teens or twenties in good health. Some clones in this sample may be carry-over from other donors' samples.

The CDR3 DNA is TGTGCCAGCAGCATAGACAGGGTCTCCTACAATGAGCAGTTCTTC. Its translation: CASSIDRVSYNEQFF. V usage is TRBV5-6 and J usage is TRBJ2-1; 7 nucleotides align to TRBD1. This CDR3 is built from 15 residues. The germline V gene encodes CDR1 SGHDT and CDR2 YYEEEE. V lost 4 bases to trimming and J lost 0 bases; unmatched junction nucleotides: 4.